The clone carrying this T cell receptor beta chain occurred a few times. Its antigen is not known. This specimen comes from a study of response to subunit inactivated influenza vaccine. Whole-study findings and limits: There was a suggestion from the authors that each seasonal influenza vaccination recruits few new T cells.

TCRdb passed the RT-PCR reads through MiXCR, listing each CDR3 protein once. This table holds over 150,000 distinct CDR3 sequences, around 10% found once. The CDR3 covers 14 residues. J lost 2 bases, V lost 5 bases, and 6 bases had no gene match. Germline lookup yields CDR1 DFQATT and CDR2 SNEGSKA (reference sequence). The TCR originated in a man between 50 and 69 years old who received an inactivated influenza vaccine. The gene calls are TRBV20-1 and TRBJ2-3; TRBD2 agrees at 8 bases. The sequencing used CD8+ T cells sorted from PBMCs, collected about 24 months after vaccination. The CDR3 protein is CSAAGTRYTDTQYF. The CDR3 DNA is TGCAGTGCTGCGGGGACTAGGTACACAGATACGCAGTATTTT.